Below are 18 T cell receptor beta chains sequenced from a single sample in a study of blood T cells in healthy people across ages. A sample-barcoded 5' primer and a J-beta primer mix were used in a second PCR of roughly 7 to 11 cycles. TCRdb ran MiXCR on the 5' RACE reads and lists one entry per CDR3 protein. Of about 1.6 million distinct CDR3 sequences in the sample, about 31% were seen once. Sequencing was performed on blood. The receptors were gathered from a woman aged 25 to 39 in good health.

V usage is TRBV12-3 or TRBV12-4 and J usage is TRBJ1-6; D is perhaps TRBD1 (5 bases). This CDR3 contains 16 residues. V dropped 9 bases and J dropped 6 bases, with 21 bases sitting between them. CDR3 residues: CASSRDRAALNSPLHF. The CDR3 DNA sequence: TGTGCCAGTAGCCGGGACCGTGCAGCGCTTAATTCACCCCTCCACTTT.

This clonotype was found once. V usage is TRBV2 and J usage is TRBJ1-5, with D possibly TRBD1 on 5 matching bases. The V end was cut by 3 bases, the J end by 6 bases, with 12 bases between. Germline V gene sequence: CDR1 SNHLY, CDR2 FYNNEI. The length of the CDR3 is 14 residues. CDR3 DNA: TGTGCCAGCAGTGACTTGGGGGATCCTCAGCCCCAGCATTTT. Its translation: CASSDLGDPQPQHF.

This rearrangement joins TRBV5-1 to TRBJ2-1; TRBD2 might be the D (7 bases). CDR1 is SGHRS and CDR2 is YFSETQ in the germline V gene. Between the trimmed V and J ends, which lost 7 bases and 6 bases, there was a span of 17 bases. The CDR3 has 14 residues. The CDR3 is CASGLVGGANEQFF. As DNA, the CDR3 is TGCGCCAGCGGACTTGTGGGGGGGGCCAATGAGCAGTTCTTC. Looking up the rest from reference TRBV5-1 and TRBJ2-1 gives the full variable domain: KAGVTQTPRYLIKTRGQQVTLSCSPISGHRSVSWYQQTPGQGLQFLFEYFSETQRNKGNFPGRFSGRQFSNSRSEMNVSTLELGDSALYLCASGLVGGANEQFFGPGTRLTVL.

Details on this clonotype: An end of the junction differs from the germline gene, which may be a read error. The chain joins TRBV4-1 to TRBJ1-4; D is unresolved. This CDR3 spans 14 amino acids. Germline-derived CDR1 and CDR2 are MGHRA and YSYEKL. CDR3 sequence (DNA): TGCGCCAGCGGCCAAGAAAGGGATAACGAAAAACTGTTTTTT. Protein sequence: CASGQERDNEKLFF.

The chain combines TRBV7-3 with TRBJ2-1, with TRBD2 identical over 13 bases. V gave up 5 bases and J gave up 4 bases; unmatched junction bases: 5. The CDR3 runs to 16 residues. From germline, CDR1 is SGHTA and CDR2 FQGTGA. The CDR3 is CASSPGLAGIYNEQFF. The CDR3 DNA is TGTGCCAGCAGCCCGGGACTAGCGGGAATTTACAATGAGCAGTTCTTC. The whole variable domain, remainder taken from reference TRBV7-3 and TRBJ2-1, is GAGVSQTPSNKVTEKGKYVELRCDPISGHTALYWYRQSLGQGPEFLIYFQGTGAADDSGLPNDRFFAVRPEGSVSTLKIQRTERGDSAVYLCASSPGLAGIYNEQFFGPGTRLTVL.

The V call is TRBV2, the J call TRBJ2-1; 10 positions match TRBD2. Germline lookup yields CDR1 SNHLY and CDR2 FYNNEI. The CDR3 length is 18 residues. V lost 4 bases, J lost 2 bases, and 11 bases stayed unmatched. Written as DNA, the CDR3 is TGTGCCAGCAGTGGGGCTAGCGGGAGTTCGGTGACCTACAATGAGCAGTTCTTC. Protein: CASSGASGSSVTYNEQFF.

This chain links TRBV10-3 with TRBJ2-5, with D perhaps TRBD2 (5 bases). This CDR3 is 17 amino acids long. Germline V gene sequence: CDR1 ENHRY, CDR2 SYGVKD. The V gene lost 2 bases and the J gene lost 2 bases, with 18 bases spanning the gap. The CDR3 DNA reads TGTGCCATCAGTGAGGTCTTCGGGTCCCGGGAACAAGAGACCCAGTACTTC. It is translated as CAISEVFGSREQETQYF.

The chain links TRBV6-2 or TRBV6-3 to TRBJ2-5; weak D call: TRBD1 (5 bases). The DNA end lines up better with TRBJ2-7; the J call may be wrong. CDR3 length: 16 residues. Germline CDR1 and CDR2: MNHEY and SVGEGT. The CDR3 region is CASSRQTNPSPYEQYF. Here the CDR3 DNA reads TGTGCCAGCAGTCGACAGACAAATCCTTCCCCCTACGAGCAGTACTTC.

This clonotype has just a few counts. The chain uses TRBV7-9 and TRBJ2-2; D call uncertain. There are 15 residues in the CDR3. V was cut by 3 bases and J by 3 bases, with 11 bases left in between. Per the germline V gene, CDR1 is SEHNR and CDR2 is FQNEAQ (reference sequence). The CDR3 sequence is CASSLGFKDTGELFF. The CDR3 nucleotides read TGTGCCAGCAGCTTGGGGTTTAAGGACACCGGGGAGCTGTTTTTT.

A note on this clonotype: Given a much more abundant clone one base away, this may be a read error. The chain combines TRBV10-3 with TRBJ1-2, with 9 nucleotides matching TRBD1. The CDR3 has 16 residues. The germline V gene encodes CDR1 ENHRY and CDR2 SYGVKD. The CDR3 DNA is TGTGCCGTCAGCGCCGACTCCGGGACAGGGTACCATGGCTACACCTTC. Translated: CAVSADSGTGYHGYTF.

Concerning this clonotype itself: Relative to the germline gene, one junction end is altered; a read error may explain this. This chain joins TRBV20-1 and TRBJ2-3, with D tentatively TRBD1 (7 bases). The CDR3 runs to 14 residues. Germline values: CDR1 DFQATT, CDR2 SNEGSKA (reference sequence). This CDR3 is CSASRDREADTRYF. CDR3 nucleotide sequence: TGCAGTGCCAGCCGAGACAGGGAGGCGGATACGCGGTATTTT.

This chain uses TRBV27 with TRBJ2-7, with D tentatively TRBD1 or TRBD2 (6 bases each). The CDR3 runs 14 residues. The V gene lost 3 bases and the J gene lost 5 bases, with 14 bases spanning the gap. CDR1 is MNHEY, CDR2 SMNVEV, per germline (reference sequence). The CDR3 region is CASSFGRGGDEQYF. DNA for the CDR3: TGTGCCAGCAGTTTCGGCAGGGGAGGCGACGAGCAGTACTTC.

This clonotype was seen more than once but under ten times. The chain is built from TRBV11-2 and TRBJ2-5; 7 positions agree with TRBD2. The J segment lost 5 bases and the V segment lost 4 bases, leaving 10 bases of the junction unmatched. Per the germline V gene, CDR1 is SGHAT and CDR2 is FQNNGV. The CDR3 runs to 15 residues. The CDR3 region is CASSSSAGIAETQYF. The CDR3 DNA sequence: TGTGCCAGCAGCTCGTCAGCGGGAATTGCGGAGACCCAGTACTTC.

The chain has TRBV29-1 and TRBJ2-3; D possibly matches TRBD1 or TRBD2 (6 bases each). The CDR3 is 15 residues long. The V end lost 7 bases, the J end lost 6 bases, and 23 bases lay between the germline ends. Germline CDR1 is SQVTM and CDR2 is ANQGSEA. The CDR3 region has the DNA TGCAGCGCGCATCGGGGGCAGGGGCCGAGGGATACGCAGTATTTT. As protein: CSAHRGQGPRDTQYF.

There are a few counts of this clonotype. V gene TRBV2 combines with J gene TRBJ2-1; tentatively, D is TRBD1 (7 bases). Germline V CDR1 and CDR2: SNHLY, FYNNEI. The CDR3 sequence is 14 residues long. V lost 10 bases to trimming and J lost 2 bases, with 15 bases between them. Here the CDR3 DNA reads TGTGCCAACCCGGCAGGGGGGCCCTACAATGAGCAGTTCTTC. It specifies CANPAGGPYNEQFF.

This clonotype has only a few counts. CDR3 sequence reads: CSARGIRQGPYEQYF. DNA of the CDR3: TGCAGTGCTAGAGGAATAAGACAGGGACCCTACGAGCAGTACTTC. The chain is built from TRBV20-1 and TRBJ2-7; TRBD1 aligns across 7 bases. CDR3 length: 15 residues. Germline V gene lookup returns CDR1 DFQATT and CDR2 SNEGSKA (reference sequence). V dropped 1 base and J dropped 2; count of bases not matched to a gene: 8.

The rearrangement links TRBV7-3 to TRBJ2-5, with D tentatively TRBD1 or TRBD2 (5 bases each). The germline V and J ends were trimmed by 2 bases and 6 bases, with 10 bases remaining between them. This CDR3 is built from 13 residues. Germline assignment: CDR1 SGHTA and CDR2 FQGTGA. Written as DNA, the CDR3 is TGTGCCAGCAGCTTACTATCGGGGCAGACCCAGTACTTC. Protein: CASSLLSGQTQYF.

This clonotype has ten or more counts. The chain recombines TRBV5-1 with TRBJ2-7; TRBD1 matches at 7 bases. This CDR3 is built from 13 residues. Looked up from germline, CDR1 is SGHRS and CDR2 is YFSETQ. With 4 bases clipped from V and 4 bases from J, the junction kept 5 bases outside the gene matches. The CDR3 sequence is CASSPTQGYEQYF. DNA of the CDR3: TGCGCCAGCAGCCCTACACAGGGGTACGAGCAGTACTTC.